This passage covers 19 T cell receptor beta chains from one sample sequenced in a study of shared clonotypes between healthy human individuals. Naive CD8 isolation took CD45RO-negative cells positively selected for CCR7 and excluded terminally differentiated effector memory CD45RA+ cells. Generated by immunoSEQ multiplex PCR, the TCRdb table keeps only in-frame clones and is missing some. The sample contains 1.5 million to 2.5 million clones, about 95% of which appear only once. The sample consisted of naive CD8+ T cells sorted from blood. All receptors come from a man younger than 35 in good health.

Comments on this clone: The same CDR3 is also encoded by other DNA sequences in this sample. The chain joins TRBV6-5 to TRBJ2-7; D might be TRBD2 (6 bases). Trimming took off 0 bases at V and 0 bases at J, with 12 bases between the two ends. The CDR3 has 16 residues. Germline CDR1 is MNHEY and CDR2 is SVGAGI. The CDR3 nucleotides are TGTGCCAGCAGTTACTCGAGCGGGCACCTCTCCTACGAGCAGTACTTC. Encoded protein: CASSYSSGHLSYEQYF.

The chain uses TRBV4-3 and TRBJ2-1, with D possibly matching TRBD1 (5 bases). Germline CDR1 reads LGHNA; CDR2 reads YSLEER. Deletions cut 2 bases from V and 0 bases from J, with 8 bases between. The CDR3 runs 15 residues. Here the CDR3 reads CASSQRQSSYNEQFF. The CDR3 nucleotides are TGCGCCAGCAGCCAAAGACAGAGCTCCTACAATGAGCAGTTCTTC.

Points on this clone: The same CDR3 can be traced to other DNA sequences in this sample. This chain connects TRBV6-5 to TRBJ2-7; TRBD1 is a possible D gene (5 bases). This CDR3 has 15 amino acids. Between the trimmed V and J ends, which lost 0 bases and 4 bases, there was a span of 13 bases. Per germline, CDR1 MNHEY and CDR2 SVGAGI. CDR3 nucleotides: TGTGCCAGCAGTTACTCTACAGGACCAGCATACGAGCAGTACTTC. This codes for CASSYSTGPAYEQYF.

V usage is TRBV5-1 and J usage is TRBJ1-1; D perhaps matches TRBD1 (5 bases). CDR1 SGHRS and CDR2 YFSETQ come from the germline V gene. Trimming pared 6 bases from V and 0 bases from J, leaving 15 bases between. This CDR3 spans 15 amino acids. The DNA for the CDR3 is TGCGCCAGCACCCCAGAGGGGATTATGAACACTGAAGCTTTCTTT. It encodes CASTPEGIMNTEAFF.

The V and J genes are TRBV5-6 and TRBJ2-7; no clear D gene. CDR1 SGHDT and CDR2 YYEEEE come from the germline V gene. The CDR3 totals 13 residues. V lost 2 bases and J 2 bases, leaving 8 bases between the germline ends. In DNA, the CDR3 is TGTGCCAGCAGCTTTTCCGTTGCCTACGAGCAGTACTTC. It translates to CASSFSVAYEQYF.

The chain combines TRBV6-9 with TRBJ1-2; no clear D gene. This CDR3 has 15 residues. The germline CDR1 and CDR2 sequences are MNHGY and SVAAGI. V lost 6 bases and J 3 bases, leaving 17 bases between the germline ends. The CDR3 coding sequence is TGTGCCAGCAGCGTCCTAGACCTGTCCGACTATGGCTACACCTTC. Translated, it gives CASSVLDLSDYGYTF.

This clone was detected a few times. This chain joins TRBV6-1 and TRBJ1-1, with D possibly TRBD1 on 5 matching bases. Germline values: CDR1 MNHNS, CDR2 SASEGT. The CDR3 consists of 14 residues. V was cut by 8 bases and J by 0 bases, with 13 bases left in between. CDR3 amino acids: CASGGRPLNTEAFF. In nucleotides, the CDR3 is TGTGCCAGCGGGGGACGGCCATTGAACACTGAAGCTTTCTTT.

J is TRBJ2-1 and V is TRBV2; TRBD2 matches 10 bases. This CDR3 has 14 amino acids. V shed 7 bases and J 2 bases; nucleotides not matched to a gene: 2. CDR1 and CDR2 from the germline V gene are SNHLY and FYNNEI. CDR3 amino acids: CASILAGAYNEQFF. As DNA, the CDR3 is TGTGCCAGCATCCTAGCGGGAGCCTACAATGAGCAGTTCTTC.

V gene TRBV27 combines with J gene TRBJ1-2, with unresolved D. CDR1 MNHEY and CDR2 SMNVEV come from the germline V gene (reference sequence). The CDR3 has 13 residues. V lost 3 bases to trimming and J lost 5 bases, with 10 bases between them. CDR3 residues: CASSFHTEYGYTF. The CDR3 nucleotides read TGTGCCAGCAGTTTTCATACGGAATATGGCTACACCTTC.

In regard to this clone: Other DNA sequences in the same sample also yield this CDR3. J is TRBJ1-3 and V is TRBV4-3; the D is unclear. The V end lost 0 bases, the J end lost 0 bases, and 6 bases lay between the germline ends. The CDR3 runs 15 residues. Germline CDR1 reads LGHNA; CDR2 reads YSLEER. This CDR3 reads CASSQDTNSGNTIYF. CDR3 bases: TGCGCCAGCAGCCAAGATACGAACTCTGGAAACACCATATATTTT.

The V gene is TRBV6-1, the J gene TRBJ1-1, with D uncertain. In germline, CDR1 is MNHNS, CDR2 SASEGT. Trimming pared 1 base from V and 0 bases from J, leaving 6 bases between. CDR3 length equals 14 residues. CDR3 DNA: TGTGCCAGCAGTGAAGGAATCATGAACACTGAAGCTTTCTTT. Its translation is CASSEGIMNTEAFF.

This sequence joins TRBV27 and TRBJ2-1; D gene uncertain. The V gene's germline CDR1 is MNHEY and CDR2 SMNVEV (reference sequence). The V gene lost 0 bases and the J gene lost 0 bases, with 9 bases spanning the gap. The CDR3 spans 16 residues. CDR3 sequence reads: CASSLSLVSSYNEQFF. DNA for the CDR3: TGTGCCAGCAGTTTATCCTTGGTCAGCTCCTACAATGAGCAGTTCTTC.

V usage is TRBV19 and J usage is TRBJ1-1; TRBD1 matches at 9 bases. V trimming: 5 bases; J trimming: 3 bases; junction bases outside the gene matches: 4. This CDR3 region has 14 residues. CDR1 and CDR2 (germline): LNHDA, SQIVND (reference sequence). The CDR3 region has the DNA TGTGCCAGTAGTTCGGACAGGGGTGACACTGAAGCTTTCTTT. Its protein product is CASSSDRGDTEAFF.

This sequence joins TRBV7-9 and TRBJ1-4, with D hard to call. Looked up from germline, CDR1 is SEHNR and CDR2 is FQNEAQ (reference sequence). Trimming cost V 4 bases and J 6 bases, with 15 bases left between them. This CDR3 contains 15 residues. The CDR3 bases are TGTGCCAGCAGCTCCAACGTCGGGGAGGATGAAAAACTGTTTTTT. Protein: CASSSNVGEDEKLFF.

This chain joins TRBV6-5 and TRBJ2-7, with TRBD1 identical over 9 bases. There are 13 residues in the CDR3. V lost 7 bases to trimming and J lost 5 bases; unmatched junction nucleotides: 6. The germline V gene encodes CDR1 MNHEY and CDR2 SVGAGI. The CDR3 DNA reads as TGTGCCAGCACCGGGACAGGGTTCCACGAGCAGTACTTC. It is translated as CASTGTGFHEQYF.

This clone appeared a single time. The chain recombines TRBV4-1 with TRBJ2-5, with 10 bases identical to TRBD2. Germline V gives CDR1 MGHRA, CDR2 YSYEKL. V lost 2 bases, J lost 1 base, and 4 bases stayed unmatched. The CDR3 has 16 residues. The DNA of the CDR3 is TGCGCCAGCAGCCAAATTAGCGGGGGGACCCAAGAGACCCAGTACTTC. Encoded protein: CASSQISGGTQETQYF.

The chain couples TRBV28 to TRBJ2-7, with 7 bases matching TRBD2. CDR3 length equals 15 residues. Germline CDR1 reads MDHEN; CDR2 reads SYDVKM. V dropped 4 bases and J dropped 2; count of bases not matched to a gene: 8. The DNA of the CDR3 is TGTGCCAGCAGTTGGCGGACTAGAGAGACCTACGAGCAGTACTTC. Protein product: CASSWRTRETYEQYF.

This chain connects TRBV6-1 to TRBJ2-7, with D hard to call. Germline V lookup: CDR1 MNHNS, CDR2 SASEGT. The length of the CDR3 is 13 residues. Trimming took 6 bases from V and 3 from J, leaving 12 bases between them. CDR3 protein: CASSTNRFYEQYF. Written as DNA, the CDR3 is TGTGCCAGCAGCACCAATCGATTCTACGAGCAGTACTTC.

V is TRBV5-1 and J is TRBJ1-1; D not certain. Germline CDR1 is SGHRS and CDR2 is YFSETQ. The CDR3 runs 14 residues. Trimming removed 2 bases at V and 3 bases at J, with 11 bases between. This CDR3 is CASSFRSGDTEAFF. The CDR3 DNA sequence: TGCGCCAGCAGCTTTCGGAGTGGGGACACTGAAGCTTTCTTT.